This passage covers 32 T cell receptor beta chains from one sample sequenced in a study of cytomegalovirus exposure and HLA in healthy donors. Primers for the PCR totalled 60 Vbeta and 13 Jbeta. The table came from immunoSEQ multiplex PCR; TCRdb's copy has only in-frame clones and leaves some out. The repertoire includes approximately 150,000 clones, 82% of them detected once, and approximately 2.4% sits in the top ten. Material for sequencing was PBMCs. These receptors were collected from a male donor in good health and CMV-seronegative.

CDR3: CASSSEYRDTGELFF. The CDR3 nucleotides are TGCGCCAGCAGCTCCGAATACCGGGACACCGGGGAGCTGTTTTTT. This chain links TRBV5-1 with TRBJ2-2; D remains ambiguous. The length of the CDR3 is 15 residues. CDR1 and CDR2 (germline): SGHRS, YFSETQ. V lost 3 bases and J 3 bases, leaving 12 bases between the germline ends.

The chain uses TRBV5-4 and TRBJ2-5; 8 bases map to TRBD2. This CDR3 has 15 amino acids. Germline lookup yields CDR1 SGHNT and CDR2 YYREEE (reference sequence). V shed 2 bases and J 4 bases; nucleotides not matched to a gene: 7. The CDR3 is CASSLFSGAGETQYF. The CDR3 region has the DNA TGTGCCAGCAGCTTATTTAGCGGGGCGGGAGAGACCCAGTACTTC.

The chain combines TRBV9 with TRBJ2-2, with D possibly TRBD1 on 5 matching bases. Germline-derived CDR1 and CDR2 are SGDLS and YYNGEE. The CDR3 contains 16 residues. The V end lost 0 bases, the J end lost 6 bases, and 15 bases lay between the germline ends. DNA of the CDR3: TGTGCCAGCAGCGTAGACAGGCACAGTCCGTCCGGGGAGCTGTTTTTT. Residues: CASSVDRHSPSGELFF.

The chain couples TRBV7-9 to TRBJ2-5; the D gene is possibly TRBD1 (5 bases). Germline CDR1 SEHNR, CDR2 FQNEAQ (reference sequence). V was trimmed by 2 bases and J by 0 bases, leaving 19 bases between them. CDR3 length: 18 amino acids. The CDR3 loop is CASSLHPKQARYQETQYF. As DNA, the CDR3 is TGTGCCAGCAGCTTACATCCCAAACAGGCTCGATACCAAGAGACCCAGTACTTC.

V usage is TRBV28 and J usage is TRBJ1-2; 8 positions agree with TRBD1. Looked up from germline, CDR1 is MDHEN and CDR2 is SYDVKM. The CDR3 totals 15 residues. The trim removed 6 bases at V and 4 bases at J, leaving 10 bases unmatched. CDR3 region: CASRQDRVRVYGYTF. In DNA form, the CDR3 reads TGTGCCAGCAGACAGGACAGGGTTCGGGTCTATGGCTACACCTTC.

The chain is built from TRBV27 and TRBJ2-1; 10 nucleotides align to TRBD2. The CDR3 is made up of 16 amino acids. Germline V gene lookup returns CDR1 MNHEY and CDR2 SMNVEV (reference sequence). Losses at the gene ends were 5 bases for V and 4 bases for J; bases not matched to a gene: 8. The CDR3 DNA follows: TGTGCCAGCAGTATTGTCCCGGGACTAGCGTACAATGAGCAGTTCTTC. It encodes CASSIVPGLAYNEQFF.

This sequence joins TRBV5-6 and TRBJ2-3; TRBD1 might be the D (5 bases). V lost 4 bases, J lost 3 bases, and 18 bases lay in between. There are 16 residues in the CDR3. The V gene's germline CDR1 is SGHDT and CDR2 YYEEEE. The CDR3 region is CASSPASLAGTDTQYF. The CDR3 coding sequence is TGTGCCAGCAGCCCAGCCAGTCTGGCAGGGACAGATACGCAGTATTTT.

The chain is built from TRBV5-4 and TRBJ2-7; weak D call: TRBD2 (6 bases). The V and J ends lost 4 bases and 2 bases respectively, with 16 bases between them. The CDR3 is 15 residues long. Looked up from germline, CDR1 is SGHNT and CDR2 is YYREEE (reference sequence). The CDR3 loop is CASSLGGSDTYEQYF. In nucleotides, the CDR3 is TGTGCCAGCAGCCTGGGGGGTAGCGATACCTACGAGCAGTACTTC.

V is TRBV23-1 and J is TRBJ2-7; TRBD2 aligns across 7 bases. TRBV23-1 carries the ORF label, with uncertain function. This CDR3 spans 14 amino acids. Germline trimming cut 7 bases from V and 3 bases from J; bases unmatched to any gene: 9. The CDR3 DNA sequence: TGCGCCAGCATTCAGTCTAGCGGAGACTACGAGCAGTACTTC. Its translation is CASIQSSGDYEQYF.

The gene calls are TRBV11-3 and TRBJ2-7; 9 bases align to TRBD1. Germline CDR1 reads SGHNT; CDR2 reads YENEEA. The CDR3 is 15 amino acids. Unmatched junction bases numbered 7, after V lost 5 bases and J lost 2 bases. The CDR3 protein is CASSRTGDRAYEQYF. Written as DNA, the CDR3 is TGTGCCAGCAGCCGGACAGGGGATAGAGCCTACGAGCAGTACTTC. Combining the CDR3 with reference TRBV11-3 and TRBJ2-7 gives the whole variable domain EAGVVQSPRYKIIEKKQPVAFWCNPISGHNTLYWYLQNLGQGPELLIRYENEEAVDDSQLPKDRFSAERLKGVDSTLKIQPAELGDSAVYLCASSRTGDRAYEQYFGPGTRLTVT.

The rearrangement joins TRBV27 to TRBJ1-2, with 11 bases fitting TRBD1. This CDR3 has 13 amino acids. The J segment lost 8 bases and the V segment lost 5 bases, leaving 4 bases of the junction unmatched. From germline, CDR1 is MNHEY and CDR2 SMNVEV (reference sequence). CDR3 in amino acids: CASSAGQGEGYTF. For the CDR3, the DNA is TGTGCCAGCAGTGCGGGACAGGGGGAAGGCTACACCTTC.

This clone was recorded only once. V usage is TRBV5-1 and J usage is TRBJ2-7, with 8 bases identical to TRBD2. This CDR3 region has 16 residues. The germline V gene has CDR1 SGHRS and CDR2 YFSETQ. V lost 0 bases and J lost 0; bases outside the gene matches: 5. The CDR3 sequence: CASSLARGGSSYEQYF. The CDR3, as DNA: TGCGCCAGCAGCTTGGCGCGCGGGGGGTCCTCCTACGAGCAGTACTTC.

The rearrangement uses TRBV4-3 and TRBJ2-2; D is possibly TRBD1 (6 bases). The CDR3 is 13 amino acids. In germline, CDR1 is LGHNA, CDR2 YSLEER. Trimming removed 2 bases from V and 7 bases from J, with 8 bases in between. CDR3: CASSQTRGGELFF. CDR3 in DNA: TGCGCCAGCAGCCAAACCAGGGGCGGGGAGCTGTTTTTT.

This chain joins TRBV19 and TRBJ2-7; 10 bases match TRBD1. The germline gives CDR1 LNHDA, CDR2 SQIVND (reference sequence). The CDR3 sequence is 15 residues long. Germline trimming cut 6 bases from V and 3 bases from J; bases unmatched to any gene: 8. CDR3 region: CASSRPGQGNYEQYF. The CDR3 DNA sequence: TGTGCCAGTAGCCGCCCGGGACAGGGGAACTACGAGCAGTACTTC.

The V call is TRBV19, the J call TRBJ2-7; D remains unclear. V shed 4 bases and J shed 0 bases, with 4 bases lying between them. This CDR3 region has 12 residues. Germline CDR1 reads LNHDA; CDR2 reads SQIVND (reference sequence). CDR3 sequence reads: CASSKSSYEQYF. DNA for the CDR3: TGTGCCAGTAGTAAGAGCTCCTACGAGCAGTACTTC.

J is TRBJ2-1 and V is TRBV18; 7 nucleotides match TRBD2. Germline trimming cut 4 bases from V and 2 bases from J; bases unmatched to any gene: 11. Germline CDR1 reads KGHSH; CDR2 reads LQKENI. This CDR3 spans 17 amino acids. Written as DNA, the CDR3 is TGTGCCAGCTCACTTGCGGGAGTGGGTACCACCTACAATGAGCAGTTCTTC. This codes for CASSLAGVGTTYNEQFF. The full variable domain, its missing parts supplied by reference TRBV18 and TRBJ2-1, is NAGVMQNPRHLVRRRGQEARLRCSPMKGHSHVYWYRQLPEEGLKFMVYLQKENIIDESGMPKERFSAEFPKEGPSILRIQQVVRGDSAAYFCASSLAGVGTTYNEQFFGPGTRLTVL.

The V call is TRBV30, the J call TRBJ1-1; D is ambiguous. V was clipped by 0 bases and J by 3 bases, with 14 bases between them. CDR3 length equals 15 residues. Looked up from germline, CDR1 is GTSNPN and CDR2 is SVGIG (reference sequence). The CDR3 nucleotides are TGTGCCTGGAGTGTCGTCGATCGGAGTTACACTGAAGCTTTCTTT. Its translation: CAWSVVDRSYTEAFF.

This clone was seen only once. The chain couples TRBV5-6 to TRBJ2-5; 12 bases are shared with TRBD2. Unmatched junction bases numbered 8, after V lost 3 bases and J lost 5 bases. Germline V gives CDR1 SGHDT, CDR2 YYEEEE. This CDR3 has 16 amino acids. The CDR3 sequence: CASSWGLAGGRETQYF. DNA for the CDR3: TGTGCCAGCAGCTGGGGGCTAGCGGGAGGGAGGGAGACCCAGTACTTC.

J is TRBJ2-7 and V is TRBV29-1; 9 bases align to TRBD2. V dropped 4 bases and J dropped 9; count of bases not matched to a gene: 13. This CDR3 contains 14 residues. CDR1 is SQVTM, CDR2 ANQGSEA, per germline. This CDR3 reads CSVVSLAGRTRQYF. The CDR3 region has the DNA TGCAGCGTTGTATCACTAGCGGGCCGCACGAGGCAGTACTTC.

The V and J genes are TRBV2 and TRBJ1-2, with 7 bases fitting TRBD1. The J segment lost 11 bases and the V segment lost 0 bases, leaving 6 bases of the junction unmatched. Germline V lookup: CDR1 SNHLY, CDR2 FYNNEI. The CDR3 has 13 amino acids. CDR3 sequence: CASSEAWHRGYTF. The CDR3 DNA reads as TGTGCCAGCAGTGAAGCGTGGCACAGGGGTTACACCTTC.

The chain uses TRBV7-9 and TRBJ1-2, with no clear D. In germline, CDR1 is SEHNR, CDR2 FQNEAQ (reference sequence). CDR3 length: 13 amino acids. Trimming shortened V by 1 base and J by 6 bases, and 9 bases separated the two germline ends. CDR3 in amino acids: CASSLEAQNGYTF. Written as DNA, the CDR3 is TGTGCCAGCAGCTTAGAGGCACAGAATGGCTACACCTTC.

This chain joins TRBV7-3 and TRBJ2-1; the match to TRBD2 covers 9 bases. V lost 0 bases and J lost 4; bases outside the gene matches: 1. Germline CDR1 reads SGHTA; CDR2 reads FQGTGA. The CDR3 contains 15 residues. The CDR3 DNA follows: TGTGCCAGCAGCTTAACCCTAGCGGGGTACAATGAGCAGTTCTTC. Protein product: CASSLTLAGYNEQFF.

On this clone: Compared with germline, one end of the junction differs, possibly owing to a read error. This chain joins TRBV7-9 and TRBJ2-7, with D perhaps matching TRBD2 (5 bases). CDR1 and CDR2 (germline): SEHNR, FQNEAQ (reference sequence). This CDR3 has 12 residues. In DNA, the CDR3 is TGTTCCAGCGGAACAGCATCTTACGAGCAGTACTTC. It yields the protein CSSGTASYEQYF.

A few counts support this clone. V and J are TRBV4-3 and TRBJ1-3; D is possibly TRBD1 (6 bases). Germline CDR1 and CDR2: LGHNA and YSLEER. There are 15 residues in the CDR3. V was pared by 6 bases and J by 7 bases, with 19 bases between. The CDR3 sequence is CASSYVWDIGNTIYF. The CDR3 nucleotides read TGCGCCAGCAGTTACGTCTGGGACATCGGGAACACCATATATTTT.

The rearrangement joins TRBV10-3 to TRBJ2-7; D might be TRBD1 (6 bases). V was clipped by 7 bases and J by 4 bases, with 17 bases between them. The CDR3 is 14 residues long. The germline V gene has CDR1 ENHRY and CDR2 SYGVKD. The CDR3 nucleotides are TGTGCCATCAAGCCAGGGGAACATGTATACGAGCAGTACTTC. Residues: CAIKPGEHVYEQYF.

A note on this clone: An end of the junction differs from the germline gene, which may be a read error. Different DNA sequences within this sample yield the same CDR3. The gene calls are TRBV7-7 and TRBJ2-5; 12 bases match TRBD2. Germline V CDR1 and CDR2: SSHAT, FNYEAQ (reference sequence). The CDR3 totals 15 residues. CDR3: CASSLGLAGGETQYF. The CDR3 DNA reads as TGTGCTAGCAGCTTAGGTCTAGCGGGAGGGGAGACCCAGTACTTC.

The gene calls are TRBV11-3 and TRBJ1-2; the D is unclear. The V gene lost 1 base and the J gene lost 6 bases, with 9 bases spanning the gap. Germline loops: CDR1 SGHNT, CDR2 YENEEA. This CDR3 comprises 13 residues. The CDR3 coding sequence is TGTGCCAGCAGCTTAGCAGGTGGTGATGGCTACACCTTC. Residues: CASSLAGGDGYTF.

The chain recombines TRBV13 with TRBJ2-7; TRBD2 matches at 11 bases. This CDR3 has 15 residues. Germline V gene lookup returns CDR1 PRHDT and CDR2 FYEKMQ (reference sequence). The V gene end was trimmed by 3 bases and the J gene end by 4 bases; junction bases not matched to a gene: 5. The CDR3 here is CASSFSGRALYEQYF. The CDR3 DNA is TGTGCCAGCAGCTTTAGCGGGAGGGCCTTGTACGAGCAGTACTTC.

The J gene is TRBJ2-5, the V gene TRBV14, with D maybe TRBD2 (6 bases). Looked up from germline, CDR1 is SGHDN and CDR2 is FVKESK. The CDR3 has 14 residues. Trimming cost V 1 base and J 5 bases, with 11 bases left between them. The CDR3 region is CASSQAWGRETQYF. DNA of the CDR3: TGTGCCAGCAGCCAAGCCTGGGGGAGGGAGACCCAGTACTTC.

V usage is TRBV5-1 and J usage is TRBJ2-7; maybe TRBD1 (6 bases). This CDR3 has 12 residues. Trimming shortened V by 7 bases and J by 9 bases, and 17 bases separated the two germline ends. Germline loops: CDR1 SGHRS, CDR2 YFSETQ. The CDR3 region is CASGYPKGGQYF. DNA of the CDR3: TGCGCCAGCGGGTACCCCAAAGGGGGGCAGTACTTC. The variable domain in full, completed from reference TRBV5-1 and TRBJ2-7, reads KAGVTQTPRYLIKTRGQQVTLSCSPISGHRSVSWYQQTPGQGLQFLFEYFSETQRNKGNFPGRFSGRQFSNSRSEMNVSTLELGDSALYLCASGYPKGGQYFGPGTRLTVT.

J is TRBJ2-1 and V is TRBV10-3; a weak D match, TRBD1 (5 bases). V shed 0 bases and J shed 8 bases, with 8 bases lying between them. Germline assignment: CDR1 ENHRY and CDR2 SYGVKD. The CDR3 totals 13 residues. This chain's CDR3 is CAISESGADEQFF. CDR3 in DNA: TGTGCCATCAGTGAGTCAGGGGCGGATGAGCAGTTCTTC.

This clone was recorded only once. This chain links TRBV30 with TRBJ1-5; D uncertain. V lost 0 bases and J 5 bases, leaving 11 bases between the germline ends. Germline lookup yields CDR1 GTSNPN and CDR2 SVGIG (reference sequence). This CDR3 spans 14 amino acids. CDR3 nucleotides: TGTGCCTGGAGTGTAGAGTCTCCCGATCAGCCCCAGCATTTT. Its translation is CAWSVESPDQPQHF.